Following are 27 T cell receptor beta chains from one sample sequenced in a study of cytomegalovirus exposure and HLA in healthy donors. PCR amplification relied on 60 Vbeta primers (plus 13 Jbeta primers). Assay: immunoSEQ multiplex PCR; the TCRdb copy retains only in-frame clones and omits some. This table has around 220,000 clones, approximately 80% appearing once. Sequencing was done on a sample of PBMCs. The receptors here all came from a girl aged 10 to 17 in good health and CMV-seronegative.

For the CDR3, the DNA is TGTGCCAGCAGTTTGGGCGGGAGGAGAGTCGATACGCAGTATTTT. Encoded protein: CASSLGGRRVDTQYF. The chain employs TRBV28 and TRBJ2-3; 8 bases map to TRBD2. V lost 3 bases and J lost 6; bases outside the gene matches: 8. The CDR3 runs to 15 residues. The germline V gene encodes CDR1 MDHEN and CDR2 SYDVKM.

V and J are TRBV10-2 and TRBJ2-1; possible D gene TRBD2, 5 bases. The CDR3 runs to 12 residues. Per germline, CDR1 WSHSY and CDR2 SAAADI. Deletions cut 8 bases from V and 6 bases from J, with 11 bases between. The CDR3 DNA reads as TGCGCCAGCTGGGAGCCTTCCAATGAGCAGTTCTTC. This gives the protein CASWEPSNEQFF.

This chain uses TRBV12-5 with TRBJ2-7, with D possibly matching TRBD1 (5 bases). This CDR3 has 13 amino acids. Germline CDR1 LGHNT, CDR2 FRNRAP. V was trimmed by 0 bases and J by 4 bases, leaving 7 bases between them. This CDR3 is CASGLVQEYEQYF. DNA of the CDR3: TGTGCTAGTGGTTTGGTACAGGAATACGAGCAGTACTTC.

This clone was picked up one time. This chain connects TRBV7-9 to TRBJ2-7; D ambiguous. V was trimmed by 2 bases and J by 6 bases, leaving 5 bases between them. The CDR3 length is 11 residues. Germline V gives CDR1 SEHNR, CDR2 FQNEAQ (reference sequence). The CDR3 loop is CASSLSVEQYF. CDR3 DNA: TGTGCCAGCAGCTTATCGGTCGAGCAGTACTTC.

The chain employs TRBV4-2 and TRBJ2-3, with 8 bases identical to TRBD2. The germline CDR1 and CDR2 sequences are LGHNA and YNFKEQ. This CDR3 has 20 residues. V lost 0 bases to trimming and J lost 3 bases; unmatched junction nucleotides: 17. For the CDR3, the DNA is TGTGCCAGCAGCCAAGAGGGGTCTACTAGCGGCCCCCTTGGAACAGATACGCAGTATTTT. It encodes CASSQEGSTSGPLGTDTQYF.

This chain connects TRBV18 to TRBJ1-3; the D is unclear. Trimming left V 2 bases short and J 0 bases short, with 11 bases between. In germline, CDR1 is KGHSH, CDR2 LQKENI. This CDR3 spans 16 amino acids. CDR3: CASSPGQASSGNTIYF. In DNA form, the CDR3 reads TGTGCCAGCTCACCAGGGCAGGCAAGCTCTGGAAACACCATATATTTT. Supplemented by reference TRBV18 and TRBJ1-3, the full variable domain reads NAGVMQNPRHLVRRRGQEARLRCSPMKGHSHVYWYRQLPEEGLKFMVYLQKENIIDESGMPKERFSAEFPKEGPSILRIQQVVRGDSAAYFCASSPGQASSGNTIYFGEGSWLTVV.

This clone showed up just a few times. The chain carries TRBV4-1 and TRBJ2-7; 7 bases map to TRBD1. Germline V CDR1 and CDR2: MGHRA, YSYEKL. J gave up 3 bases and V 2 bases, and 4 bases lay outside the gene matches. The CDR3 is 14 residues long. The CDR3 coding sequence is TGCGCCAGCAGCCAACCTCGACAGGGCTACGAGCAGTACTTC. Residues: CASSQPRQGYEQYF.

The chain joins TRBV7-8 to TRBJ2-5; 8 nucleotides agree with TRBD2. The end of the DNA fits TRBJ2-7 better, so the J call may be wrong. The length of the CDR3 is 15 residues. Germline V lookup: CDR1 SGHVS, CDR2 FQNEAQ. CDR3 in amino acids: CASSLGTSQTYEQYF. The DNA of the CDR3 is TGTGCCAGCAGCCTGGGGACTAGTCAGACCTACGAGCAGTACTTC.

The chain has TRBV28 and TRBJ2-5; D not certain. Trimming left V 6 bases short and J 3 bases short, with 5 bases between. There are 11 residues in the CDR3. Germline CDR1 reads MDHEN; CDR2 reads SYDVKM. In DNA form, the CDR3 reads TGTGCCAGCAGAGAGAAAGAGACCCAGTACTTC. Amino acids: CASREKETQYF.

This chain uses TRBV27 with TRBJ1-6, with TRBD1 identical over 7 bases. Trimming cost V 5 bases and J 7 bases; bases outside gene matches: 14. The V gene's germline CDR1 is MNHEY and CDR2 SMNVEV (reference sequence). This CDR3 comprises 17 residues. The CDR3 loop is CASSLTGANYLNSPLHF. CDR3 coding DNA: TGTGCCAGCAGTCTCACAGGGGCCAACTATCTGAATTCACCCCTCCACTTT.

The chain recombines TRBV7-9 with TRBJ1-3, with 7 positions matching TRBD1. CDR1 and CDR2 from the germline V gene are SEHNR and FQNEAQ (reference sequence). The CDR3 totals 15 residues. With V trimmed by 2 bases and J by 4 bases, 5 bases remained unmatched. CDR3 sequence (DNA): TGTGCCAGCAGCTTAATGACAGGGATCGGAAACACCATATATTTT. Translation gives CASSLMTGIGNTIYF. The full variable domain, its missing parts supplied by reference TRBV7-9 and TRBJ1-3, is DTGVSQNPRHKITKRGQNVTFRCDPISEHNRLYWYRQTLGQGPEFLTYFQNEAQLEKSRLLSDRFSAERPKGSFSTLEIQRTEQGDSAMYLCASSLMTGIGNTIYFGEGSWLTVV.

This clone turned up a few times. J is TRBJ1-5 and V is TRBV6-1; no clear D. The CDR3 spans 11 residues. The germline V gene encodes CDR1 MNHNS and CDR2 SASEGT. V was pared by 2 bases and J by 6 bases, with 2 bases between. Written as DNA, the CDR3 is TGTGCCAGCAGTGAACGTCAGCCCCAGCATTTT. Encoded protein: CASSERQPQHF.

CDR3 region: CASRPLDRAEGYTF. CDR3 in DNA: TGTGCCAGCAGACCCTTGGACAGGGCTGAGGGCTACACCTTC. This chain connects TRBV27 to TRBJ1-2; 8 bases are shared with TRBD1. This CDR3 spans 14 amino acids. The ends lost 6 bases at V and 8 bases at J; junction bases unmatched: 11. CDR1 is MNHEY and CDR2 is SMNVEV in the germline V gene (reference sequence).

The genes are TRBV28 and TRBJ2-7; D ambiguous. The CDR3 runs 11 residues. The ends were cut back, 3 bases at V and 6 bases at J, with 6 bases in the middle. The V gene's germline CDR1 is MDHEN and CDR2 SYDVKM. The CDR3: CASSFFREQYF. The CDR3 region has the DNA TGTGCCAGCAGTTTTTTCCGCGAGCAGTACTTC.

The rearrangement joins TRBV28 to TRBJ2-1, with D possibly TRBD1 on 6 matching bases. CDR1 and CDR2 (germline): MDHEN, SYDVKM. V was clipped by 5 bases and J by 7 bases, with 12 bases between them. CDR3 length: 13 amino acids. CDR3: CASSPDSRNEQFF. CDR3 DNA sequence: TGTGCCAGCAGTCCGGACAGTCGGAATGAGCAGTTCTTC.

The rearrangement links TRBV11-2 to TRBJ2-7; D not certain. V was shortened by 5 bases and J by 0 bases, with 14 bases between the two germline ends. This CDR3 comprises 15 residues. Germline values: CDR1 SGHAT, CDR2 FQNNGV. CDR3 loop: CASSLTFQASYEQYF. As DNA, the CDR3 is TGTGCCAGCAGCCTGACTTTCCAAGCCTCCTACGAGCAGTACTTC.

This clone was found once. This sequence joins TRBV28 and TRBJ2-5; 7 bases line up with TRBD2. The V and J ends lost 3 bases and 9 bases, in that order; junction bases with no gene match: 13. The V gene's germline CDR1 is MDHEN and CDR2 SYDVKM. This CDR3 region has 15 residues. CDR3 loop: CASSFVRLASRPQYF. CDR3 nucleotides: TGTGCCAGCAGTTTTGTTAGACTAGCAAGTCGGCCCCAGTACTTC.

The V gene is TRBV28, the J gene TRBJ2-2, with a possible D match to TRBD1 (5 bases). The germline CDR1 and CDR2 sequences are MDHEN and SYDVKM. V was trimmed by 3 bases and J by 4 bases, leaving 15 bases between them. This CDR3 contains 16 residues. CDR3 region: CASSFQAGSGTGELFF. Here the CDR3 DNA reads TGTGCCAGCAGTTTTCAGGCAGGGTCCGGCACCGGGGAGCTGTTTTTT.

The rearrangement uses TRBV27 and TRBJ1-2; maybe TRBD1 (5 bases). The CDR3 is 13 amino acids. Germline values: CDR1 MNHEY, CDR2 SMNVEV (reference sequence). V was pared by 3 bases and J by 4 bases, with 9 bases between. CDR3 in amino acids: CASSFRGGYGYTF. In DNA, the CDR3 is TGTGCCAGCAGTTTTCGGGGGGGCTATGGCTACACCTTC.

V and J are TRBV19 and TRBJ2-6, with D perhaps TRBD1 (5 bases). Deletions cut 3 bases from V and 0 bases from J, with 9 bases between. The CDR3 sequence is 16 residues long. Germline lookup yields CDR1 LNHDA and CDR2 SQIVND (reference sequence). The CDR3 DNA follows: TGTGCCAGTAGTATTCAGGGCACCTCTGGGGCCAACGTCCTGACTTTC. Translating gives CASSIQGTSGANVLTF.

This chain links TRBV6-5 with TRBJ2-3; TRBD1 matches at 7 bases. The CDR3 is 16 amino acids. Unmatched junction bases numbered 12, after V lost 6 bases and J lost 3 bases. Looked up from germline, CDR1 is MNHEY and CDR2 is SVGAGI. For the CDR3, the DNA is TGTGCCAGCAGATACCACAGGGGATCCCCGACAGATACGCAGTATTTT. It specifies CASRYHRGSPTDTQYF.

The genes are TRBV7-9 and TRBJ1-1, with a tentative D call TRBD1 (5 bases). This CDR3 comprises 14 residues. The V end was cut by 7 bases, the J end by 1 base, with 13 bases between. Looked up from germline, CDR1 is SEHNR and CDR2 is FQNEAQ (reference sequence). This CDR3 is CASTSRQGNTEAFF. CDR3 coding DNA: TGTGCCAGCACCTCACGGCAGGGGAACACTGAAGCTTTCTTT.

This chain joins TRBV19 and TRBJ2-7; D gene unclear. Germline V gene sequence: CDR1 LNHDA, CDR2 SQIVND (reference sequence). V lost 3 bases to trimming and J lost 0 bases, with 6 bases between them. The CDR3 totals 13 residues. The CDR3 nucleotides read TGTGCCAGTAGTATGGCCAGCTCCTACGAGCAGTACTTC. This codes for CASSMASSYEQYF.

This chain connects TRBV20-1 to TRBJ1-1; D is uncertain. Germline CDR1 and CDR2: DFQATT and SNEGSKA (reference sequence). The CDR3 has 8 amino acids. Between the trimmed V and J ends, which lost 6 bases and 10 bases, there was a span of 6 bases. CDR3 residues: CSASRAFF. The CDR3 DNA reads as TGCAGTGCCTCGCGAGCTTTCTTT.

The V gene is TRBV21-1, the J gene TRBJ1-4; the table's D gene call, TRBD1, was not cross checked with the DNA. TRBV21-1 is deemed a pseudogene. The CDR3 sequence is 14 residues long. As DNA, the CDR3 is TGTGCCAGCAGCGGACAGGGGCCTAATGAAAAACTGTTTTTT. This gives the protein CASSGQGPNEKLFF.

This chain joins TRBV6-4 and TRBJ1-6; 9 nucleotides line up with TRBD1. Per the germline V gene, CDR1 is MRHNA and CDR2 is SNTAGT. This CDR3 has 15 residues. With 6 bases clipped from V and 5 bases from J, the junction kept 5 bases outside the gene matches. This chain's CDR3 is CASSLGQGNNSPLHF. The CDR3 bases are TGTGCCAGCAGCTTGGGACAGGGCAATAATTCACCCCTCCACTTT.

This chain links TRBV6-1 with TRBJ2-1, with TRBD2 matching 11 bases. CDR3 length: 15 amino acids. Germline V gene data show CDR1 as MNHNS and CDR2 as SASEGT. The J segment lost 10 bases and the V segment lost 8 bases, leaving 13 bases of the junction unmatched. The DNA for the CDR3 is TGTGCCAGCGGGCGGGGACTAGCGGCCCCTGGGGAGCAGTTCTTC. This sequence encodes CASGRGLAAPGEQFF.